This TCR beta chain derives from a study of cytomegalovirus exposure and HLA in healthy donors. V lost 0 bases, J lost 1 base, and 5 bases lay in between. Germline CDR1 and CDR2: MRHNA and SNTAGT. This CDR3 has 14 residues. This PCR relied on a set of 60 Vbeta primers and 13 Jbeta primers. The protocol was immunoSEQ multiplex PCR, while the TCRdb copy is restricted to in-frame clones and leaves out a portion. The sample includes fewer than 150,000 clones, 65% to 85% of them seen just once. This sequence joins TRBV6-4 and TRBJ2-3; no definite D call. This TCR derives from a man aged 50 to 60 in good health and CMV-seropositive. Sequencing was done on a sample of PBMCs. CDR3 protein: CASSDSIGTDTQYF. In DNA, the CDR3 is TGTGCCAGCAGTGACTCTATCGGCACAGATACGCAGTATTTT.